One sample yielded the 7 T cell receptor beta chains listed below, sequenced in a study of regulatory T cells in long-lasting Graves disease. Libraries of TCR beta came from iRepertoire HTBI primers plus Arm-PCR of CDR3 regions. TCRdb re-derived calls from the multiplex PCR reads in MiXCR, one entry per CDR3 protein. The sample has around 510,000 distinct CDR3 sequences, around 20% seen once. The sample's time point: persistent/refractory GD, antithyroid drugs over 5 years with positive TRAb. Researchers made the TCR library from RNA that was extracted from PBMCs. The sample in question was peripheral blood mononuclear cells (PBMCs), obtained when the disease was refractory, from a patient treated with antithyroid drugs. The receptors were gathered from a female donor with Graves disease.

In this sample, this clonotype turned up many times. This chain connects TRBV7-9 to TRBJ1-1; no clear D gene. CDR3 size: 15 residues. V dropped 1 base and J dropped 1 base, with 10 bases sitting between them. Per germline, CDR1 SEHNR and CDR2 FQNEAQ (reference sequence). CDR3 residues: CASSLGSSGNTEAFF. The CDR3 DNA reads TGTGCCAGCAGCTTAGGATCCTCAGGGAACACTGAAGCTTTCTTT.

This clonotype was counted ten times or more. The chain carries TRBV5-1 and TRBJ1-4, with TRBD1 matching 7 bases. Trimming removed 2 bases from V and 6 bases from J; junction bases left unmatched: 1. The CDR3 is 13 residues long. Germline CDR1 SGHRS, CDR2 YFSETQ. The CDR3 spells CASSFGTDEKLFF. For the CDR3, the DNA is TGCGCCAGCAGCTTCGGGACAGATGAAAAACTGTTTTTT.

The V gene is TRBV19, the J gene TRBJ2-2; the D gene could be TRBD1 or TRBD2 (5 bases each). The CDR3 totals 15 residues. Trimming pared 3 bases from V and 3 bases from J, leaving 11 bases between. Germline assignment: CDR1 LNHDA and CDR2 SQIVND (reference sequence). CDR3 nucleotide sequence: TGTGCCAGTAGTATTCCCGGGGCCCACACCGGGGAGCTGTTTTTT. This sequence encodes CASSIPGAHTGELFF.

Remarks on this clonotype: This may come from a read error, since a much larger clone is one base off. The genes are TRBV6-5 and TRBJ2-7; possible D gene TRBD1, 5 bases. This CDR3 spans 12 amino acids. In germline, CDR1 is MNHEY, CDR2 SVGAGI. The CDR3 DNA reads TGTGCCAGCGGGGCTCCTTCCTCCGAGCAGTACTTC. This codes for CASGAPSSEQYF.

This clonotype was observed at least ten times. The V call is TRBV28, the J call TRBJ2-7; the match to TRBD1 covers 7 bases. Per the germline V gene, CDR1 is MDHEN and CDR2 is SYDVKM. This CDR3 is 16 amino acids long. Trimming took 2 bases from V and 0 from J; bases not matched to a gene: 7. In DNA, the CDR3 is TGTGCCAGCAGTTTACCAGACAGGGTTAGCTCCTACGAGCAGTACTTC. Amino acids: CASSLPDRVSSYEQYF.

This clonotype was detected ten times or more. This sequence joins TRBV10-3 and TRBJ1-4; TRBD1 agrees at 7 bases. The trim removed 6 bases at V and 7 bases at J, leaving 5 bases unmatched. This CDR3 comprises 13 residues. Looked up from germline, CDR1 is ENHRY and CDR2 is SYGVKD. CDR3 in amino acids: CAIREGAGEKLFF. For the CDR3, the DNA is TGTGCCATCAGGGAGGGGGCAGGTGAAAAACTGTTTTTT.

This clonotype was recorded at least ten times. The chain carries TRBV28 and TRBJ2-2; 12 bases are shared with TRBD1. Germline trimming cut 5 bases from V and 9 bases from J; bases unmatched to any gene: 7. The CDR3 is 15 residues long. The germline CDR1 and CDR2 sequences are MDHEN and SYDVKM. The CDR3 sequence is CASSPPGQGARELFF. The CDR3 DNA reads TGTGCCAGCAGTCCACCGGGACAGGGGGCGCGGGAGCTGTTTTTT.